Each of the 26 T cell receptor beta chains below was sequenced from the same sample in a study of cytomegalovirus exposure and HLA in healthy donors. In the PCR, 60 Vbeta and 13 Jbeta primers were used. The assay was immunoSEQ multiplex PCR, and TCRdb's table has in-frame clones only and misses some. The sample consists of some 140,000 clones, 70% to 80% of them appearing once. Sequenced input: PBMCs. These receptors originate from a female donor in good health and CMV-seronegative.

The chain joins TRBV5-4 to TRBJ2-7; TRBD1 matches at 7 bases. The trim removed 6 bases at V and 6 bases at J, leaving 9 bases unmatched. The CDR3 covers 13 residues. Germline CDR1 and CDR2: SGHNT and YYREEE (reference sequence). CDR3 sequence reads: CASNRPGDSEQYF. CDR3 sequence (DNA): TGTGCCAGCAACAGGCCAGGGGACAGCGAGCAGTACTTC.

The chain uses TRBV4-2 and TRBJ2-1; perhaps TRBD2 as D (6 bases). The CDR3 extends over 14 amino acids. Trimming left V 0 bases short and J 4 bases short, with 7 bases between. Germline V gene lookup returns CDR1 LGHNA and CDR2 YNFKEQ. In nucleotides, the CDR3 is TGTGCCAGCAGCCAAGAGGGAGGTTACAATGAGCAGTTCTTC. Amino acids: CASSQEGGYNEQFF.

This chain uses TRBV28 with TRBJ2-2; D is perhaps TRBD1 (6 bases). CDR3 length: 14 residues. Trimming shortened V by 5 bases and J by 9 bases, and 16 bases separated the two germline ends. Germline V CDR1 and CDR2: MDHEN, SYDVKM. The CDR3 sequence: CASSPYRETRELFF. CDR3 DNA sequence: TGTGCCAGCAGTCCGTACAGGGAGACCAGGGAGCTGTTTTTT.

The V gene is TRBV2, the J gene TRBJ1-1; D gene uncertain. CDR3 length: 14 amino acids. The ends were cut back, 2 bases at V and 5 bases at J, with 12 bases in the middle. Per the germline V gene, CDR1 is SNHLY and CDR2 is FYNNEI. CDR3 loop: CASSEYEGGTEAFF. The CDR3 DNA follows: TGTGCCAGCAGTGAATATGAGGGCGGGACTGAAGCTTTCTTT.

The genes are TRBV14 and TRBJ1-2; TRBD1 is a possible D gene (5 bases). Trimming removed 0 bases from V and 8 bases from J, with 25 bases in between. CDR1 is SGHDN, CDR2 FVKESK, per germline. This CDR3 is 18 amino acids long. This CDR3 is CASSQDRRSGRGYGGYTF. The CDR3 DNA reads as TGTGCCAGCAGCCAAGACCGTAGGTCAGGGCGGGGATATGGCGGCTACACCTTC.

The chain employs TRBV10-2 and TRBJ1-5, with D maybe TRBD1 (6 bases). Trimming removed 8 bases at V and 1 base at J, with 9 bases between. The length of the CDR3 is 13 residues. Germline loops: CDR1 WSHSY, CDR2 SAAADI. The CDR3 DNA sequence: TGCGCCAGCCTAGGACAGAGCAATCAGCCCCAGCATTTT. It specifies CASLGQSNQPQHF.

The gene calls are TRBV30 and TRBJ1-2; TRBD1 matches 9 bases. V lost 5 bases, J lost 4 bases, and 2 bases stayed unmatched. CDR3 length: 12 residues. Looked up from germline, CDR1 is GTSNPN and CDR2 is SVGIG (reference sequence). The CDR3 reads CAWQTGGYGYTF. The CDR3 DNA sequence: TGTGCCTGGCAGACAGGGGGCTATGGCTACACCTTC.

This chain links TRBV21-1 with TRBJ2-7; TRBD2, the D gene given by the table, was not confirmed from the DNA. TRBV21-1 is a pseudogene segment. The CDR3 contains 16 residues. For the CDR3, the DNA is TGTGCCAGCAGCAAAAAATGGGGGGGGCAACTCTACGAGCAGTACTTC. It is translated as CASSKKWGGQLYEQYF.

The V call is TRBV28, the J call TRBJ2-5; D is unclear. The CDR3 consists of 14 residues. V was trimmed by 6 bases and J by 3 bases, leaving 14 bases between them. Germline V gene sequence: CDR1 MDHEN, CDR2 SYDVKM. As DNA, the CDR3 is TGTGCCAGCAGCCCTGTGGAGTGGAAAGAGACCCAGTACTTC. This gives the protein CASSPVEWKETQYF.

This chain joins TRBV12-5 and TRBJ1-1; the D is unclear. Trimming took 6 bases from V and 6 from J, leaving 17 bases between them. The CDR3 contains 14 residues. Germline-derived CDR1 and CDR2 are LGHNT and FRNRAP. Here the CDR3 DNA reads TGTGCTAGTGGCCCCTGGACTTCGAAAGCTGAAGCTTTCTTT. Amino acids: CASGPWTSKAEAFF.

For the CDR3, the DNA is TGTGCCAGCCGGGGAACCCAGGTAAATGAGCAGTTCTTC. The encoded protein is CASRGTQVNEQFF. This chain connects TRBV28 to TRBJ2-1, with D maybe TRBD2 (5 bases). V lost 8 bases and J lost 7, with 15 bases in between. This CDR3 is 13 amino acids long. The V gene's germline CDR1 is MDHEN and CDR2 SYDVKM.

This clone came up once. The chain has TRBV27 and TRBJ2-7; 10 bases agree with TRBD2. The germline V gene encodes CDR1 MNHEY and CDR2 SMNVEV (reference sequence). Trimming removed 5 bases from V and 4 bases from J; junction bases left unmatched: 8. CDR3 length equals 15 residues. This CDR3 reads CASSPLAGVRYEQYF. The DNA of the CDR3 is TGTGCCAGCAGTCCGCTAGCGGGAGTTCGGTACGAGCAGTACTTC.

The J gene is TRBJ1-5, the V gene TRBV11-3, with a possible D match to TRBD1 (6 bases). The CDR3 totals 15 residues. V lost 3 bases and J lost 0, with 9 bases in between. The V gene's germline CDR1 is SGHNT and CDR2 YENEEA. CDR3 nucleotides: TGTGCCAGCAGCTTCAGGGGTGGTAGCAATCAGCCCCAGCATTTT. As protein: CASSFRGGSNQPQHF.

The rearrangement links TRBV2 to TRBJ1-2, with 7 bases matching TRBD1. CDR1 and CDR2 (germline): SNHLY, FYNNEI. V lost 7 bases, J lost 10 bases, and 9 bases stayed unmatched. This CDR3 comprises 12 residues. The CDR3, as DNA: TGTGCCAGCACCAGGACAGGCAGCTTCTACACCTTC. Residues: CASTRTGSFYTF. The variable domain in full, completed from reference TRBV2 and TRBJ1-2, reads EPEVTQTPSHQVTQMGQEVILRCVPISNHLYFYWYRQILGQKVEFLVSFYNNEISEKSEIFDDQFSVERPDGSNFTLKIRSTKLEDSAMYFCASTRTGSFYTFGSGTRLTVV.

J is TRBJ2-7 and V is TRBV2, with 12 bases matching TRBD2. The germline V gene has CDR1 SNHLY and CDR2 FYNNEI. The CDR3 is 13 amino acids. The J segment lost 7 bases and the V segment lost 5 bases, leaving 3 bases of the junction unmatched. This CDR3 reads CASSTLAGGEQYF. The CDR3 coding sequence is TGTGCCAGCAGTACACTAGCGGGAGGTGAGCAGTACTTC. The full variable domain, its missing parts supplied by reference TRBV2 and TRBJ2-7, is EPEVTQTPSHQVTQMGQEVILRCVPISNHLYFYWYRQILGQKVEFLVSFYNNEISEKSEIFDDQFSVERPDGSNFTLKIRSTKLEDSAMYFCASSTLAGGEQYFGPGTRLTVT.

This chain joins TRBV9 and TRBJ2-3, with 14 bases that match TRBD2. Germline-derived CDR1 and CDR2 are SGDLS and YYNGEE. The V and J ends lost 2 bases and 4 bases, in that order; junction bases with no gene match: 9. The CDR3 length is 18 residues. CDR3 DNA sequence: TGTGCCAGCAGCGTCTCCGAGACTAGCGGGAGGGCATCAGATACGCAGTATTTT. Translation: CASSVSETSGRASDTQYF. Based on the CDR3 plus reference TRBV9 and TRBJ2-3, the full variable domain is DSGVTQTPKHLITATGQRVTLRCSPRSGDLSVYWYQQSLDQGLQFLIQYYNGEERAKGNILERFSAQQFPDLHSELNLSSLELGDSALYFCASSVSETSGRASDTQYFGPGTRLTVL.

The chain employs TRBV10-3 and TRBJ2-7; possibly TRBD1 for D (5 bases). The CDR3 is made up of 12 amino acids. Trimming stripped 3 bases from V and 7 bases from J, with 10 bases between. Germline V gene data show CDR1 as ENHRY and CDR2 as SYGVKD. CDR3 in DNA: TGTGCCATCAGTGATAAGGGGAAGGAGCAGTACTTC. Its translation: CAISDKGKEQYF.

The rearrangement links TRBV9 to TRBJ2-7; weak D call: TRBD2 (6 bases). The V gene's germline CDR1 is SGDLS and CDR2 YYNGEE. The CDR3 loop spans 15 amino acids. Between the trimmed V and J ends, which lost 0 bases and 7 bases, there was a span of 17 bases. Written as DNA, the CDR3 is TGTGCCAGCAGCGTAGGTCTGGGAGGTTTTATTGAGCAGTACTTC. As protein: CASSVGLGGFIEQYF.

The CDR3 here is CASRMTGTNYGYTF. The CDR3 coding sequence is TGTGCCAGCAGGATGACAGGGACTAACTATGGCTACACCTTC. The genes are TRBV5-6 and TRBJ1-2; 7 nucleotides line up with TRBD1. Per germline, CDR1 SGHDT and CDR2 YYEEEE. CDR3 length equals 14 residues. V lost 5 bases, J lost 0 bases, and 4 bases stayed unmatched.

This clone came up once. This rearrangement joins TRBV10-3 to TRBJ1-3, with D tentatively TRBD1 (6 bases). V was trimmed by 10 bases and J by 3 bases, leaving 22 bases between them. Germline-derived CDR1 and CDR2 are ENHRY and SYGVKD. The CDR3 has 16 amino acids. The CDR3 coding sequence is TGTGCCACCGGAGGCCGACAGGAAAATGGTGGAAACACCATATATTTT. Its translation is CATGGRQENGGNTIYF.

This clone was recorded a few times. The chain combines TRBV19 with TRBJ1-5, with 7 positions matching TRBD1. The ends lost 3 bases at V and 0 bases at J; junction bases unmatched: 5. The germline CDR1 and CDR2 sequences are LNHDA and SQIVND (reference sequence). The CDR3 runs 16 residues. The CDR3 DNA sequence: TGTGCCAGTAGTATGGAACAGGGGTATAGCAATCAGCCCCAGCATTTT. Translating gives CASSMEQGYSNQPQHF.

This clone was seen repeatedly, ten times or more. The chain employs TRBV7-8 and TRBJ2-7; D may be TRBD2 (6 bases). Germline V gene data show CDR1 as SGHVS and CDR2 as FQNEAQ. Trimming stripped 2 bases from V and 3 bases from J, with 14 bases between. This CDR3 spans 15 amino acids. This CDR3 reads CASSLLGGASYEQYF. For the CDR3, the DNA is TGTGCCAGCAGCTTATTGGGCGGGGCGAGCTACGAGCAGTACTTC. The full variable domain, rest sourced from reference TRBV7-8 and TRBJ2-7, is GAGVSQSPRYKVAKRGQDVALRCDPISGHVSLFWYQQALGQGPEFLTYFQNEAQLDKSGLPSDRFFAERPEGSVSTLKIQRTQQEDSAVYLCASSLLGGASYEQYFGPGTRLTVT.

This rearrangement joins TRBV10-1 to TRBJ2-7; TRBD2 might be the D (5 bases). V was clipped by 0 bases and J by 3 bases, with 6 bases between them. The germline CDR1 and CDR2 sequences are WNHNN and SYGVQD (reference sequence). The CDR3 is 13 amino acids. In nucleotides, the CDR3 is TGCGCCAGCAGTGAGTCTGAGGGCTACGAGCAGTACTTC. The encoded protein is CASSESEGYEQYF.

The chain is built from TRBV28 and TRBJ2-5; 9 bases are shared with TRBD1. The J segment lost 4 bases and the V segment lost 2 bases, leaving 5 bases of the junction unmatched. This CDR3 comprises 15 residues. Germline-derived CDR1 and CDR2 are MDHEN and SYDVKM. CDR3 nucleotide sequence: TGTGCCAGCAGTTTAATGGACAGGGGCCGAGAGACCCAGTACTTC. It specifies CASSLMDRGRETQYF.

The J gene is TRBJ2-7, the V gene TRBV4-1; 11 bases fit TRBD1. The junction had 5 bases not matched to a gene; V was cut back by 4 bases and J by 3 bases. The CDR3 covers 15 residues. Germline assignment: CDR1 MGHRA and CDR2 YSYEKL. Here the CDR3 reads CASSPRTGGLYEQYF. For the CDR3, the DNA is TGCGCCAGCAGCCCCCGGACAGGGGGCCTCTACGAGCAGTACTTC.

This chain connects TRBV7-6 to TRBJ1-6, with a possible D match to TRBD1 (6 bases). This CDR3 has 14 amino acids. With 6 bases removed from V and 7 bases from J, the gap between germline ends came to 13 bases. The germline CDR1 and CDR2 sequences are SGHVS and FNYEAQ. The CDR3 loop reads CASSPRTENSPLHF. The CDR3 bases are TGTGCCAGCAGTCCCCGGACAGAAAATTCACCCCTCCACTTT.